What follows are 6 T cell receptor beta chains derived from one specimen sequenced in a study of beta chain features in type 1 diabetes. Since all of the isolated RNA was reverse transcribed, expressed TCRB transcripts were what got sequenced. TCRdb's table, derived via immunoSEQ multiplex PCR, lists solely in-frame clones and lacks some. The sample has 150,000 to 200,000 clones; 10% to 15% are singletons. Material: central memory CD4+ T cells from blood. The receptor set was obtained from a woman aged 18-29 years in good health.

The chain has TRBV27 and TRBJ2-5; 7 positions agree with TRBD1. The CDR3 has 15 residues. The germline V gene has CDR1 MNHEY and CDR2 SMNVEV (reference sequence). The ends lost 5 bases at V and 5 bases at J; junction bases unmatched: 11. CDR3 loop: CASSPLGQSEETQYF. The CDR3 DNA reads TGTGCCAGCAGTCCACTGGGACAGAGTGAGGAGACCCAGTACTTC.

This chain joins TRBV11-1 and TRBJ2-3; 7 nucleotides line up with TRBD2. J was trimmed by 0 bases and V by 0 bases; bases with no gene match: 6. Germline values: CDR1 SGHAT, CDR2 FQDESV (reference sequence). The CDR3 contains 17 residues. The DNA for the CDR3 is TGTGCCAGCAGCTTAGCCCTTGGCGGGGGTAGCACAGATACGCAGTATTTT. Encoded protein: CASSLALGGGSTDTQYF.

The V call is TRBV7-8, the J call TRBJ2-1; D might be TRBD1 (6 bases). CDR3 size: 15 residues. The ends were cut back, 5 bases at V and 2 bases at J, with 13 bases in the middle. Germline CDR1 SGHVS, CDR2 FQNEAQ. The CDR3 protein is CASSPRTVTYNEQFF. CDR3 coding DNA: TGTGCCAGCAGCCCTCGGACAGTTACCTACAATGAGCAGTTCTTC.

The J gene is TRBJ1-1, the V gene TRBV30, with D perhaps matching TRBD1 (5 bases). Trimming cost V 8 bases and J 6 bases, with 16 bases left between them. CDR1 and CDR2 from the germline V gene are GTSNPN and SVGIG (reference sequence). The CDR3 has 12 residues. CDR3 DNA sequence: TGTGCCGGCAGTGGAGCGGGACCTGAAGCTTTCTTT. It codes for CAGSGAGPEAFF.

V and J are TRBV6-5 and TRBJ1-5; the D gene is possibly TRBD1 (6 bases). This CDR3 region has 14 residues. The germline V gene encodes CDR1 MNHEY and CDR2 SVGAGI. Deletions cut 6 bases from V and 1 base from J, with 10 bases between. The CDR3 loop reads CASSVQGSNQPQHF. The DNA of the CDR3 is TGTGCCAGCAGCGTACAGGGAAGCAATCAGCCCCAGCATTTT.

The rearrangement joins TRBV18 to TRBJ2-3; 12 nucleotides agree with TRBD2. Unmatched junction bases numbered 10, after V lost 6 bases and J lost 3 bases. In germline, CDR1 is KGHSH, CDR2 LQKENI. The CDR3 consists of 17 residues. The CDR3 DNA reads as TGTGCCAGCTCGCCCTTCAGACTAGCGGGAGAGACAGATACGCAGTATTTT. It is translated as CASSPFRLAGETDTQYF. Together with reference TRBV18 and TRBJ2-3, the CDR3 gives the full variable domain: NAGVMQNPRHLVRRRGQEARLRCSPMKGHSHVYWYRQLPEEGLKFMVYLQKENIIDESGMPKERFSAEFPKEGPSILRIQQVVRGDSAAYFCASSPFRLAGETDTQYFGPGTRLTVL.